Listed below are T cell receptor beta chains from one sample, sequenced in a study of blood T cell repertoires in COVID-19. The assay was immunoSEQ multiplex PCR, and TCRdb's table has in-frame clones only and misses some. The sample shows some 350,000 clones, about 90% of them seen only once. Sequencing used PBMCs or T cells enriched from blood (not recorded which). These receptors came from a young woman who had recovered from COVID-19. The CDR3 runs from the conserved cysteine through the conserved F or W. The D gene is left open where the match is weak. Not every row has a clone size; where given, it reads once, few, many or a size class.

14	TRBV19	.	.	TRBJ1-2	CASSILGPNYGYTF	TGTGCCAGTAGTATTTTGGGCCCTAACTATGGCTACACCTTC
15	TRBV5-1	.	.	TRBJ2-3	CASSLGAGSTDTQYF	TGCGCCAGCAGCTTGGGGGCGGGTAGCACAGATACGCAGTATTTT
16	TRBV28	TRBD1	few	TRBJ1-5	CASSLSRTGGRQPQHF	TGTGCCAGCAGTTTAAGTCGGACAGGGGGACGACAGCCCCAGCATTTT
15	TRBV7-2	.	.	TRBJ2-3	CASSLEARLFDTQYF	TGTGCCAGCAGCCTGGAGGCCCGACTTTTTGATACGCAGTATTTT
16	TRBV7-3	TRBD2	few	TRBJ2-3	CASSPDRTGGPNTQYF	TGTGCCAGCAGTCCCGATCGAACGGGGGGGCCGAATACGCAGTATTTT
17	TRBV5-4	TRBD1	.	TRBJ1-3	CASSKTNEQGAGNTIYF	TGTGCCAGCAGCAAAACAAACGAACAGGGGGCAGGTAACACCATATATTTT
15	TRBV5-6	TRBD2	.	TRBJ2-5	CASSLEASGSETQYF	TGTGCCAGCAGCTTGGAGGCTAGCGGGAGTGAGACCCAGTACTTC
15	TRBV29-1	TRBD2	.	TRBJ2-7	CSVEEAASGSYEQYF	TGCAGCGTTGAAGAGGCAGCTAGCGGGTCCTACGAGCAGTACTTC
15	TRBV5-1	TRBD2	.	TRBJ2-2	CASSLPGLAPGELFF	TGCGCCAGCAGCTTACCGGGACTAGCTCCCGGGGAGCTGTTTTTT
15	TRBV18	TRBD1	.	TRBJ1-5	CASSPVQGAHQPQHF	TGTGCCAGCTCACCAGTACAGGGGGCCCATCAGCCCCAGCATTTT
17	TRBV7-8	.	.	TRBJ2-7	CASSPTVGSPLPYEQYF	TGTGCCAGCAGCCCCACGGTGGGGAGCCCCCTTCCCTACGAGCAGTACTTC
12	TRBV7-9	.	.	TRBJ1-1	CASSLGNREAFF	TGTGCCAGCAGCTTAGGGAACAGGGAAGCTTTCTTT
15	TRBV27	.	.	TRBJ2-7	CASSWRISSSYEQYF	TGTGCCAGCAGTTGGAGGATTTCGAGCTCCTACGAGCAGTACTTC
16	TRBV4-1	.	.	TRBJ2-3	CASSQVGGGGTDTQYF	TGCGCCAGCAGCCAAGTAGGCGGCGGGGGCACAGATACGCAGTATTTT
13	TRBV6-9	.	few	TRBJ2-5	CASGRQTQETQYF	TGTGCCAGCGGCAGACAGACCCAAGAGACCCAGTACTTC
13	TRBV7-9	TRBD1	few	TRBJ1-4	CASSLDRGEKLFF	TGTGCCAGCAGCTTAGACAGGGGTGAAAAACTGTTTTTT
13	TRBV6-2/TRBV6-3	TRBD1	once	TRBJ2-5	CASSRDSQETQYF	TGTGCCAGCAGTAGGGACAGTCAAGAGACCCAGTACTTC
15	TRBV9	.	.	TRBJ1-4	CASSVVGGRGEKLFF	TGTGCCAGCAGCGTAGTTGGAGGGAGGGGTGAAAAACTGTTTTTT
16	TRBV5-1	TRBD1	.	TRBJ1-2	CASSFSGQGRIRGYTF	TGCGCCAGCAGCTTTTCGGGACAGGGTCGCATTCGCGGCTACACCTTC
17	TRBV19	.	.	TRBJ2-1	CASSIIGRGATYNEQFF	TGTGCCAGTAGTATAATAGGGCGCGGGGCCACCTACAATGAGCAGTTCTTC
17	TRBV2	.	.	TRBJ1-5	CASSVRGGPNSNQPQHF	TGTGCCAGCAGTGTCCGGGGGGGCCCAAATAGCAATCAGCCCCAGCATTTT
13	TRBV5-4	.	.	TRBJ1-2	CASSLMQDYGYTF	TGTGCCAGCAGCTTAATGCAGGACTATGGCTACACCTTC
15	TRBV5-1	.	.	TRBJ2-3	CASSLEAGAGDTQYF	TGCGCCAGCAGCTTGGAGGCGGGGGCTGGAGATACGCAGTATTTT
15	TRBV6-5	TRBD2	once	TRBJ2-1	CASSRAGGLYNEQFF	TGTGCCTCTTCCCGAGCGGGAGGGTTATACAATGAGCAGTTCTTC
15	TRBV19	TRBD2	.	TRBJ2-1	CASSIGLAVGNEQFF	TGTGCCAGTAGTATAGGCCTAGCGGTGGGCAATGAGCAGTTCTTC
15	TRBV7-2	.	.	TRBJ2-3	CASSPVAGSTDTQYF	TGTGCCAGCAGCCCAGTGGCGGGGTCCACAGATACGCAGTATTTT
17	TRBV28	.	few	TRBJ2-3	CASSLRTSSQGADTQYF	TGTGCCAGCAGTTTAAGAACTTCTTCCCAAGGGGCAGATACGCAGTATTTT
14	TRBV29-1	.	.	TRBJ1-1	CSVGQSTENTEAFF	TGCAGCGTTGGACAGAGTACCGAGAACACTGAAGCTTTCTTT
14	TRBV3-1/TRBV3-2	TRBD1	once	TRBJ1-2	CASSQLDRGYGYTF	TGTGCCAGCAGCCAGCTTGACAGGGGCTATGGCTACACCTTC
16	TRBV5-1	.	once	TRBJ2-1	CASSLAAGHSYNEQFF	TGCGCCAGCAGCTTGGCGGCAGGTCACTCCTACAATGAGCAGTTCTTC
15	TRBV18	TRBD1	.	TRBJ1-2	CASSPLGQGALGYTF	TGTGCCAGCTCACCACTGGGACAGGGGGCGCTTGGCTACACCTTC
16	TRBV3-1/TRBV3-2	TRBD2	.	TRBJ2-1	CASSQVGASGRDQQFF	TGTGCCAGCAGCCAAGTAGGGGCTAGCGGGAGGGATCAGCAGTTCTTC
13	TRBV12-3/TRBV12-4	.	few	TRBJ1-1	CASSLGFGAEAFF	TGTGCCAGCAGTTTAGGGTTCGGGGCTGAAGCTTTCTTT
15	TRBV19	.	.	TRBJ1-2	CASSIVGSANYGYTF	TGTGCCAGTAGTATAGTGGGTAGCGCCAACTATGGCTACACCTTC
15	TRBV11-2	.	.	TRBJ2-5	CASSTQLVSKETQYF	TGTGCCAGCAGTACCCAGTTGGTTAGCAAAGAGACCCAGTACTTC
15	TRBV5-6	TRBD1	.	TRBJ1-2	CASSPRGQGHYGYTF	TGTGCCAGCAGCCCGCGGGGACAGGGTCATTATGGCTACACCTTC
15	TRBV28	.	.	TRBJ1-1	CASSLNLHWNTEAFF	TGTGCCAGCAGTTTAAATCTTCACTGGAACACTGAAGCTTTCTTT
16	TRBV6-5	.	.	TRBJ1-5	CASSSTTESSNQPQHF	TGTGCCAGCAGTTCCACCACAGAGTCTAGCAATCAGCCCCAGCATTTT
14	TRBV19	.	once	TRBJ1-1	CASSMGYGATEAFF	TGTGCCAGTAGTATGGGTTATGGGGCAACTGAAGCTTTCTTT
15	TRBV5-1	TRBD1	.	TRBJ1-6	CASSEGQGGNSPLHF	TGCGCCAGCAGCGAGGGACAGGGGGGAAATTCACCCCTCCACTTT
14	TRBV29-1	TRBD2	.	TRBJ2-3	CSGETSGITDTQYF	TGCAGCGGTGAGACTAGCGGGATCACAGATACGCAGTATTTT
15	TRBV4-1	.	.	TRBJ2-7	CASSQDGYDSYEQYF	TGCGCCAGCAGCCAAGATGGTTATGACAGCTACGAGCAGTACTTC
13	TRBV6-5	.	.	TRBJ1-4	CASWVGANEKLFF	TGTGCCAGCTGGGTGGGAGCTAATGAAAAACTGTTTTTT
13	TRBV2	TRBD1	.	TRBJ1-5	CASRLTGNQPQHF	TGTGCCAGCAGACTGACAGGGAATCAGCCCCAGCATTTT
16	TRBV4-1	TRBD1	.	TRBJ1-1	CASSQGQGGMVTEAFF	TGCGCCAGCAGCCAAGGACAGGGGGGTATGGTCACTGAAGCTTTCTTT
15	TRBV5-1	.	.	TRBJ1-1	CASSEIQGMVTEAFF	TGCGCCAGCAGCGAGATACAGGGTATGGTGACTGAAGCTTTCTTT
18	TRBV27	TRBD1	.	TRBJ2-6	CASRMHWDRGPGANVLTF	TGTGCCAGCAGAATGCACTGGGACAGGGGGCCTGGGGCCAACGTCCTGACTTTC
12	TRBV2	TRBD1	.	TRBJ1-1	CASSERGLGAFF	TGTGCCAGCAGTGAAAGGGGGCTCGGAGCTTTCTTT
14	TRBV7-9	TRBD1	.	TRBJ2-7	CASSHRQGGYEQYF	TGTGCCAGCAGCCACCGACAGGGGGGCTACGAGCAGTACTTC
13	TRBV3-1/TRBV3-2	.	.	TRBJ2-1	CASSQEWASRQFF	TGTGCCAGCAGCCAAGAATGGGCTAGCCGACAGTTCTTC
17	TRBV4-1	.	.	TRBJ2-3	CASSQRGGGAGADTQYF	TGCGCCAGCAGCCAGCGGGGAGGAGGGGCCGGGGCAGATACGCAGTATTTT
15	TRBV7-2	.	.	TRBJ2-7	CASTSDSPHPYEQYF	TGTGCCAGCACCTCCGACTCCCCCCATCCCTACGAGCAGTACTTC